The 7 T cell receptor beta chains below come from one sample, sequenced in a study of T cell responses to AZD1222 COVID-19 vaccine. TCRdb's copy holds only in-frame clones and misses some; the assay was immunoSEQ multiplex PCR. The data contain some 130,000 clones, about 89% of them seen just once; the ten biggest clones take up about 6%. Sequencing was performed on peripheral blood, taken on day 0 of AZD1222 vaccination. The receptors shown here come from an adult in good health.

The chain is built from TRBV4-1 and TRBJ2-2; D not resolved. Germline loops: CDR1 MGHRA, CDR2 YSYEKL. The CDR3 length is 15 residues. V was shortened by 4 bases and J by 2 bases, with 11 bases between the two germline ends. The CDR3 protein is CASSLRDRNTGELFF. CDR3 DNA: TGCGCCAGCAGCCTCCGTGACCGAAACACCGGGGAGCTGTTTTTT.

The chain links TRBV19 to TRBJ1-1; D is possibly TRBD1 (5 bases). From germline, CDR1 is LNHDA and CDR2 SQIVND (reference sequence). Trimming shortened V by 3 bases and J by 8 bases, and 22 bases separated the two germline ends. The CDR3 runs to 16 residues. For the CDR3, the DNA is TGTGCCAGTAGTATCTGGGGGTTGCGGGCGACGACCGAAGCTTTCTTT. It translates to CASSIWGLRATTEAFF.

The rearrangement joins TRBV5-1 to TRBJ2-6; TRBD1 agrees at 7 bases. V trimming: 4 bases; J trimming: 1 base; junction bases outside the gene matches: 5. Germline V gives CDR1 SGHRS, CDR2 YFSETQ. This CDR3 contains 16 residues. CDR3: CASSDRVRSGANVLTF. In DNA form, the CDR3 reads TGCGCCAGCAGCGACAGGGTACGGTCTGGGGCCAACGTCCTGACTTTC.

The chain joins TRBV11-2 to TRBJ1-1; D unclear. Trimming pared 1 base from V and 6 bases from J, leaving 21 bases between. The germline CDR1 and CDR2 sequences are SGHAT and FQNNGV. The CDR3 runs to 17 residues. CDR3: CASSLGLFYAGLSEAFF. The CDR3 region has the DNA TGTGCCAGCAGCTTAGGTCTGTTTTATGCGGGGTTGTCTGAAGCTTTCTTT.

The V gene is TRBV4-3, the J gene TRBJ1-3; TRBD1 is a possible D gene (5 bases). The length of the CDR3 is 17 residues. Per germline, CDR1 LGHNA and CDR2 YSLEER. The V and J ends lost 4 bases and 2 bases respectively, with 18 bases between them. Here the CDR3 reads CASSPQSAGRTGNTIYF. The CDR3 coding sequence is TGCGCCAGCAGCCCCCAGTCGGCAGGGAGGACTGGAAACACCATATATTTT.

Concerning this clone: Other nucleotide sequences in the sample specify the same CDR3. The chain is built from TRBV30 and TRBJ1-1; D not resolved. With 0 bases removed from V and 1 base from J, the gap between germline ends came to 6 bases. This CDR3 comprises 13 residues. The germline V gene has CDR1 GTSNPN and CDR2 SVGIG (reference sequence). The CDR3 is CAWSVLPNTEAFF. CDR3 nucleotide sequence: TGTGCCTGGAGTGTATTGCCGAACACTGAAGCTTTCTTT.

The CDR3 DNA follows: TGTGCCAGCAGCTTCTTGCCAAACACTGAAGCTTTCTTT. Protein sequence: CASSFLPNTEAFF. The chain has TRBV7-9 and TRBJ1-1; D remains ambiguous. The CDR3 is 13 residues long. Trimming removed 3 bases at V and 2 bases at J, with 7 bases between. Germline CDR1 and CDR2: SEHNR and FQNEAQ (reference sequence). The full variable domain, with the rest looked up from reference TRBV7-9 and TRBJ1-1, is DTGVSQNPRHKITKRGQNVTFRCDPISEHNRLYWYRQTLGQGPEFLTYFQNEAQLEKSRLLSDRFSAERPKGSFSTLEIQRTEQGDSAMYLCASSFLPNTEAFFGQGTRLTVV.